The rows below give T cell receptor beta chains drawn from one sample of a study of blood T cell repertoires in COVID-19. The data were produced by immunoSEQ multiplex PCR, yet TCRdb's version contains in-frame clones alone and is incomplete. The sample lists roughly 300,000 clones; 87% were seen once. The specimen sequenced was PBMCs or T cells enriched from blood (not recorded which). These receptors all stem from a woman aged 30 to 39 who had recovered from COVID-19. CDR3s include the opening cysteine and the closing phenylalanine or tryptophan. The order of the fields is CDR3 protein, V gene.

CDR3aa: CASRIAGNRPDTQYF
v_gene: TRBV19

CDR3aa: CASSLRSGREGGYTF
v_gene: TRBV5-1

CDR3aa: CASSLGGNYGYTF
v_gene: TRBV5-1

CDR3aa: CASSQSWSGAFGETQYF
v_gene: TRBV14

CDR3aa: CASSEGGAETQYF
v_gene: TRBV19

CDR3aa: CASSPTGTSGGRAGELFF
v_gene: TRBV4-1

CDR3aa: CASSYLSNQPQHF
v_gene: TRBV6-2/TRBV6-3

CDR3aa: CASSLSPPERGYTF
v_gene: TRBV7-2

CDR3aa: CASSQLLSPTRRGNTIYF
v_gene: TRBV4-1

CDR3aa: CASSHGTDHTGELFF
v_gene: TRBV3-1/TRBV3-2

CDR3aa: CASSRIQGEAFF
v_gene: TRBV27

CDR3aa: CASSFYFNSPLHF
v_gene: TRBV11-2

CDR3aa: CASSPPGLDTQYF
v_gene: TRBV11-2

CDR3aa: CSASGHSEQYF
v_gene: TRBV20-1

CDR3aa: CASSTYGRGTEAFF
v_gene: TRBV7-2

CDR3aa: CASSLDRRLDGYTF
v_gene: TRBV11-2

CDR3aa: CASSFGGPSYEQYF
v_gene: TRBV5-6

CDR3aa: CASSHLPPQGPYNSPLHF
v_gene: TRBV19

CDR3aa: CASSLRGTSGGPTYEQYF
v_gene: TRBV7-2

CDR3aa: CASSVGHDYSGNTIYF
v_gene: TRBV9

CDR3aa: CASSPTVYGYTF
v_gene: TRBV5-8

CDR3aa: CASSLGSDYTF
v_gene: TRBV7-8

CDR3aa: CASSLDARQWEQFF
v_gene: TRBV5-1

CDR3aa: CASSYSSDSLDGYTF
v_gene: TRBV6-5

CDR3aa: CASSLVTDTQYF
v_gene: TRBV11-2

CDR3aa: CASRPLAGDTDTQYF
v_gene: TRBV2

CDR3aa: CASSLFGDRPPYNYGYTF
v_gene: TRBV7-9

CDR3aa: CASSQRAGENNEQFF
v_gene: TRBV4-2

CDR3aa: CASSSFSGGPQDTQYF
v_gene: TRBV5-6

CDR3aa: CASSLGGPAFF
v_gene: TRBV12-3/TRBV12-4

CDR3aa: CASSSGVSGYRSSYNEQFF
v_gene: TRBV5-1

CDR3aa: CASSLLLTGGETQYF
v_gene: TRBV5-6

CDR3aa: CASPKAPKGAPYGYTF
v_gene: TRBV3-1/TRBV3-2

CDR3aa: CASSDLNTGELFF
v_gene: TRBV10-1

CDR3aa: CASSLYGRGDNEQFF
v_gene: TRBV7-6